The rows below give T cell receptor beta chains drawn from one sample of a study of blood T cell repertoires in COVID-19. Generated by immunoSEQ multiplex PCR, the TCRdb table keeps only in-frame clones and is missing some. The profile shows about 80,000 clones, roughly 76% of them singletons. The sample taken for sequencing was peripheral blood. These receptors were collected from a man between 70 and 80 years old with active or convalescent COVID-19. The CDR3 runs from the conserved cysteine through the conserved F or W. The order of the fields is V gene, D gene, clone size, J gene, CDR3 protein, CDR3 DNA. The D gene is left open where the match is weak. Expanded clones get a size class; other rows say once, few or many, or leave the size out.

>TRBV4-1|-|-|TRBJ2-3
CASSQEGSGGALSF
TGCGCCAGCAGCCAAGAAGGATCTGGGGGGGCTCTAAGTTTT
>TRBV7-6|TRBD1|-|TRBJ1-1
CASSPLANNRGMNTEAFF
TGTGCCAGCAGCCCCCTCGCGAACAACAGGGGGATGAACACTGAAGCTTTCTTT
>TRBV7-9|TRBD1|-|TRBJ1-2
CASSFTGTAAYGYTF
TGTGCCAGCAGCTTTACCGGGACAGCGGCCTATGGCTACACCTTC
>TRBV6-6|-|-|TRBJ1-5
CASRNPGGANQPQHF
TGTGCCAGCAGGAATCCGGGAGGCGCCAATCAGCCCCAGCATTTT
>TRBV5-1|-|few|TRBJ2-7
CASSLASYEQYF
TGCGCCAGCAGCTTGGCCAGCTACGAGCAGTACTTC
>TRBV5-1|TRBD2|-|TRBJ2-1
CASSFSGAFNEQFF
TGCGCCAGCAGCTTTAGCGGGGCTTTCAATGAGCAGTTCTTC
>TRBV28|-|-|TRBJ2-6
CASSLAGRWIGANVLTF
TGTGCCAGCAGTTTAGCGGGACGGTGGATTGGGGCCAACGTCCTGACTTTC
>TRBV25-1|-|-|TRBJ1-5
CASSFQNQPQHF
TGTGCCAGCAGTTTCCAAAATCAGCCCCAGCATTTT
>TRBV28|-|-|TRBJ2-7
CASATGLSEQYF
TGTGCCAGCGCTACAGGGTTAAGCGAGCAGTACTTC
>TRBV3-1/TRBV3-2|-|-|TRBJ1-3
CASSHRPPLEGGGNTIYF
TGTGCCAGCAGCCATCGTCCCCCTCTTGAGGGTGGTGGAAACACCATATATTTT
>TRBV4-1|-|-|TRBJ1-3
CASSVQEVGNTIYF
TGCGCCAGCAGCGTCCAGGAGGTCGGAAACACCATATATTTT
>TRBV24-1|-|few|TRBJ1-1
CATSAPGGVAFF
TGTGCCACCAGTGCCCCGGGAGGTGTAGCTTTCTTT
>TRBV10-3|-|-|TRBJ1-3
CAISDNNGFGNTIYF
TGTGCCATCAGTGATAACAACGGGTTTGGAAACACCATATATTTT